The 9 T cell receptor beta chains reported below all come from one sample, sequenced in a study of blood T cell repertoires in COVID-19. Data came from immunoSEQ multiplex PCR; TCRdb stores just in-frame clones and leaves some out. The sample records some 200,000 clones, under 90% being singletons. Specimen: peripheral blood. These receptors were taken from a man aged 50 or older with acute or convalescent COVID-19.

The CDR3 DNA reads TGTGCCAGCAGCTACCCCGCGACAGGGCTTCTGAACACTGAAGCTTTCTTT. Protein product: CASSYPATGLLNTEAFF. V gene TRBV13 combines with J gene TRBJ1-1; 7 bases are a match to TRBD1. The CDR3 length is 17 residues. V shed 4 bases, J shed 0 bases, and the junction held 11 bases outside the gene matches. Looked up from germline, CDR1 is PRHDT and CDR2 is FYEKMQ (reference sequence).

The chain recombines TRBV29-1 with TRBJ1-2, with 10 positions matching TRBD1. V lost 6 bases, J lost 6 bases, and 7 bases stayed unmatched. This CDR3 contains 13 residues. CDR1 SQVTM and CDR2 ANQGSEA come from the germline V gene. The CDR3 DNA sequence: TGCAGCGTGGGGGGGACAGGGGTCAATGGCTACACCTTC. Its protein product is CSVGGTGVNGYTF.

The genes are TRBV6-5 and TRBJ2-3, with TRBD1 identical over 7 bases. The CDR3 is made up of 14 amino acids. The V and J ends lost 6 bases and 1 base, in that order; junction bases with no gene match: 4. Germline V CDR1 and CDR2: MNHEY, SVGAGI. DNA for the CDR3: TGTGCCAGCAGCCACAGGGGAGGCACAGATACGCAGTATTTT. Translating it yields CASSHRGGTDTQYF.

This chain uses TRBV11-2 with TRBJ2-3; TRBD1 matches at 7 bases. The germline gives CDR1 SGHAT, CDR2 FQNNGV. The CDR3 consists of 15 residues. Germline trimming cut 4 bases from V and 5 bases from J; bases unmatched to any gene: 9. The CDR3 bases are TGTGCCAGCAGCTCCCCAACAGGGGCCGGAGATACGCAGTATTTT. Translated, it gives CASSSPTGAGDTQYF.

This clone came up a few times. The sample contains more than one DNA sequence encoding this CDR3. This rearrangement joins TRBV2 to TRBJ1-5; D unclear. V was shortened by 5 bases and J by 6 bases, with 8 bases between the two germline ends. Germline V gene sequence: CDR1 SNHLY, CDR2 FYNNEI. This CDR3 has 12 amino acids. DNA for the CDR3: TGTGCCAGCAGTCCGGAGGGTCAGCCCCAGCATTTT. It is translated as CASSPEGQPQHF.

The genes are TRBV5-1 and TRBJ2-1, with 7 bases identical to TRBD1. The CDR3 consists of 15 residues. From germline, CDR1 is SGHRS and CDR2 YFSETQ. Germline trimming cut 4 bases from V and 8 bases from J; bases unmatched to any gene: 12. CDR3 DNA: TGCGCCAGCAGCCCCAACAGGGGAAGTAAGGATGAGCAGTTCTTC. Translated, it gives CASSPNRGSKDEQFF.

The chain employs TRBV18 and TRBJ2-3, with D possibly being TRBD1 (7 bases). Trimming pared 2 bases from V and 2 bases from J, leaving 11 bases between. This CDR3 has 15 amino acids. In germline, CDR1 is KGHSH, CDR2 LQKENI. The CDR3 region is CASSPMEGATDTQYF. As DNA, the CDR3 is TGTGCCAGCTCACCAATGGAGGGGGCCACAGATACGCAGTATTTT.

This chain connects TRBV23-1 to TRBJ1-5; D is ambiguous. TRBV23-1 is placed among ORFs of uncertain function. The CDR3 consists of 11 residues. Trimming cost V 5 bases and J 9 bases, with 8 bases left between them. The CDR3 nucleotides read TGCGCCAGCAGTTCCCTCGGGCCCCAGCATTTT. The encoded protein is CASSSLGPQHF.

The chain uses TRBV19 and TRBJ2-1; 12 positions match TRBD1. V lost 6 bases and J lost 10; bases outside the gene matches: 10. This CDR3 comprises 15 residues. Looked up from germline, CDR1 is LNHDA and CDR2 is SQIVND (reference sequence). The CDR3 here is CASSQPGQGAREQFF. CDR3 nucleotides: TGTGCCAGTAGCCAACCGGGACAGGGGGCTCGGGAGCAGTTCTTC.